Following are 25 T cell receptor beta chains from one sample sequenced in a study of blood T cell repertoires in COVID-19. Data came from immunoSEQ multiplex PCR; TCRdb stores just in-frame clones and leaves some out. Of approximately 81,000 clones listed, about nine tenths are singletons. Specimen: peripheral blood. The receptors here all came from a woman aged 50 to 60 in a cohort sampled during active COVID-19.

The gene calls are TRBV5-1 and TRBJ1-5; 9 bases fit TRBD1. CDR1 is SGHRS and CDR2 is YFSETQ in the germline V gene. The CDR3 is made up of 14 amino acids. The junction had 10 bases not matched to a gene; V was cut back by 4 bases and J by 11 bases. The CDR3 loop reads CASSPGQGQGAQHF. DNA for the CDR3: TGCGCCAGCAGCCCCGGACAGGGGCAGGGGGCCCAGCATTTT. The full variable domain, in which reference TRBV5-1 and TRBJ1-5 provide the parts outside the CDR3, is KAGVTQTPRYLIKTRGQQVTLSCSPISGHRSVSWYQQTPGQGLQFLFEYFSETQRNKGNFPGRFSGRQFSNSRSEMNVSTLELGDSALYLCASSPGQGQGAQHFGDGTRLSIL.

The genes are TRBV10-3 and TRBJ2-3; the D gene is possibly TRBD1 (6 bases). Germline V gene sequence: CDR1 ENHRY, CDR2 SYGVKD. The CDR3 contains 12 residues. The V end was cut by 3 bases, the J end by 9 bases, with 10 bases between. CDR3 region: CAISDGGQTQYF. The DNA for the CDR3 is TGTGCCATCAGTGATGGTGGACAGACGCAGTATTTT.

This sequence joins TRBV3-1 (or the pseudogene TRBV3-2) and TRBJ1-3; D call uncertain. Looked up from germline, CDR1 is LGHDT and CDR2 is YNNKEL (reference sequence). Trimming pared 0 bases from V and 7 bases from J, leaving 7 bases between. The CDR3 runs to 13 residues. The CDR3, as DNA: TGTGCCAGCAGCCAAGAAAGTCGGAACACCATATATTTT. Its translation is CASSQESRNTIYF.

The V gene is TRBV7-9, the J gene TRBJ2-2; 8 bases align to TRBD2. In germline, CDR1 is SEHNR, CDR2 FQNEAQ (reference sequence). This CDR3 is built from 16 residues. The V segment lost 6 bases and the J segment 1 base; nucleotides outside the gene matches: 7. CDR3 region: CASRGTGGVNTGELFF. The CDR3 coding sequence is TGTGCCAGCAGGGGAACCGGGGGGGTGAACACCGGGGAGCTGTTTTTT.

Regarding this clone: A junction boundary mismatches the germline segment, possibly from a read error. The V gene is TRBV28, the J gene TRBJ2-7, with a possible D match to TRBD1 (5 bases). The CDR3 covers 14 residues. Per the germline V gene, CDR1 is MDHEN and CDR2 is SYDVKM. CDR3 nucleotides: TGTGCCAGCAGTTTGATAGGACACACCTACGAGCGGTACTTC. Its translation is CASSLIGHTYERYF.

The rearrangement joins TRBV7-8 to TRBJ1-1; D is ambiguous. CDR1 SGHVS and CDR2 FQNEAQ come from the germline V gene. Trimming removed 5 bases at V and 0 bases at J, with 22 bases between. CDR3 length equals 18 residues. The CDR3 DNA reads TGTGCCAGCAGCCTAAAACGAGGAACCAGAACAATGAACACTGAAGCTTTCTTT. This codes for CASSLKRGTRTMNTEAFF.

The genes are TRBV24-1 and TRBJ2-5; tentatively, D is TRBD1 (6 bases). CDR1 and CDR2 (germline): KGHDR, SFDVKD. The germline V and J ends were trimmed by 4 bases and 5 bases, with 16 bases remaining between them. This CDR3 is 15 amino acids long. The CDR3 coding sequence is TGTGCCACCAGTGAGGGCTGGGGGCGCGGGGAGACCCAGTACTTC. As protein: CATSEGWGRGETQYF.

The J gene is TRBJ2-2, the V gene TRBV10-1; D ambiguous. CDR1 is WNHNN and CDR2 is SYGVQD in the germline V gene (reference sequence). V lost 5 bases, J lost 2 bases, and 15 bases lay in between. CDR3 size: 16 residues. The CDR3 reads CASSFGPVENTGELFF. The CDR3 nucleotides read TGCGCCAGCAGTTTTGGGCCAGTAGAAAACACCGGGGAGCTGTTTTTT.

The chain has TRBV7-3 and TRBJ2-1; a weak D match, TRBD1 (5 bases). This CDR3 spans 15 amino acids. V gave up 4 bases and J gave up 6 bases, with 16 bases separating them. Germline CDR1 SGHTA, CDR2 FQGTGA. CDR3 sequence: CASSSQTATVNEQFF. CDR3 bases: TGTGCCAGCAGCTCCCAGACAGCGACGGTCAATGAGCAGTTCTTC.

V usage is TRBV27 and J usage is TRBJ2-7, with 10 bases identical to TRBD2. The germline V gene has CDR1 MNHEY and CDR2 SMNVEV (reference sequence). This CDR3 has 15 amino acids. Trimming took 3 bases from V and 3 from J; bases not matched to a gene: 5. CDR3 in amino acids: CASSFLAGASYEQYF. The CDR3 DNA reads TGTGCCAGCAGTTTCCTAGCGGGAGCGAGCTACGAGCAGTACTTC.

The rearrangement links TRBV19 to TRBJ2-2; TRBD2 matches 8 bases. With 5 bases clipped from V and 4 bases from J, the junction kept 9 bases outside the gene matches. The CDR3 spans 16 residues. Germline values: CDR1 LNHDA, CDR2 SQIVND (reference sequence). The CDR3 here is CASSFLAGSGTGELFF. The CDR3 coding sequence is TGTGCCAGTAGTTTCTTAGCGGGATCGGGCACCGGGGAGCTGTTTTTT.

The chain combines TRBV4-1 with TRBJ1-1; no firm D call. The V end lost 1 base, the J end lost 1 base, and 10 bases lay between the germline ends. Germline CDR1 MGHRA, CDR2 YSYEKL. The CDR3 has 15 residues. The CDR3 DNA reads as TGCGCCAGCAGCCAAGGTAGCGCTCCGAACACTGAAGCTTTCTTT. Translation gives CASSQGSAPNTEAFF.

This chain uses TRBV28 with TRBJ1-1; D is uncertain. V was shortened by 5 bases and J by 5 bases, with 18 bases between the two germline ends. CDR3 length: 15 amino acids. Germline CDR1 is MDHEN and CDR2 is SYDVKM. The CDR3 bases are TGTGCCAGCAGTCCCCGGGGTCTGGGGTCGACTGAAGCTTTCTTT. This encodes CASSPRGLGSTEAFF.

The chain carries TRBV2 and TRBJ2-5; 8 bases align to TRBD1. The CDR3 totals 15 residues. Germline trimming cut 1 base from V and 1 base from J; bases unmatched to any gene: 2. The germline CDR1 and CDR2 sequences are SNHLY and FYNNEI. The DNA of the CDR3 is TGTGCCAGCAGTGAAGGACAGGGGCGCCAAGAGACCCAGTACTTC. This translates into CASSEGQGRQETQYF.

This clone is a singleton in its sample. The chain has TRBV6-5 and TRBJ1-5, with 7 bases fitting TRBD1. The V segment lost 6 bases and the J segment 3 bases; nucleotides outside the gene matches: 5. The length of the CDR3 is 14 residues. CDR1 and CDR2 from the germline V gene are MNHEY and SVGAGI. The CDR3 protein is CASRGQPNNQPQHF. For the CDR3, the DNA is TGTGCCAGCAGGGGACAGCCCAACAATCAGCCCCAGCATTTT.

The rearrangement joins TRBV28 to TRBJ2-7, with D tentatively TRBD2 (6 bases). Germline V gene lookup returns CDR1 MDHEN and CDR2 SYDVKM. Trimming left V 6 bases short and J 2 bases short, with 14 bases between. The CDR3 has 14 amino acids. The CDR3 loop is CASSPGLLAYEQYF. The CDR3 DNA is TGTGCCAGCAGCCCGGGACTTTTAGCCTACGAGCAGTACTTC.

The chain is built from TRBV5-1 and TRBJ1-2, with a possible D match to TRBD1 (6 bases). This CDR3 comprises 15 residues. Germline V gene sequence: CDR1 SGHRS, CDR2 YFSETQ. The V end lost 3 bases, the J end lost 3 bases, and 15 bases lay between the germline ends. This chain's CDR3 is CASSWGGRADYGYTF. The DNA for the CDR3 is TGCGCCAGCAGCTGGGGGGGCAGGGCCGACTATGGCTACACCTTC.

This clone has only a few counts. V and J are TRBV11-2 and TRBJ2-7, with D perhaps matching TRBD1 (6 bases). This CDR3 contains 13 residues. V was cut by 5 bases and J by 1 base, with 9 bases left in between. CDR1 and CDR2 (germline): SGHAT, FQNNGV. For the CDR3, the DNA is TGTGCCAGCAGCAAAACAGGGTCCTACGAGCAGTACTTC. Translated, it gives CASSKTGSYEQYF.

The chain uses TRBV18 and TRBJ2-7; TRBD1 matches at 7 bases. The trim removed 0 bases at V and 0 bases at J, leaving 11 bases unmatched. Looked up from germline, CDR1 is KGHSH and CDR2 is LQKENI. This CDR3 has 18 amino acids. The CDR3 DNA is TGTGCCAGCTCACCACCATATGGTCGACAGGGCCTCTCCTACGAGCAGTACTTC. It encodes CASSPPYGRQGLSYEQYF.

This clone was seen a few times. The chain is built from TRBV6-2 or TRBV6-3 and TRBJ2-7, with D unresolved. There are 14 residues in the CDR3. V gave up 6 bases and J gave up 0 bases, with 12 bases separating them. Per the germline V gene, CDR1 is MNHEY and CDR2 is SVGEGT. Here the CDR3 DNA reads TGTGCCAGCAGCAATGACCGGAGCTCCTACGAGCAGTACTTC. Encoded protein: CASSNDRSSYEQYF.

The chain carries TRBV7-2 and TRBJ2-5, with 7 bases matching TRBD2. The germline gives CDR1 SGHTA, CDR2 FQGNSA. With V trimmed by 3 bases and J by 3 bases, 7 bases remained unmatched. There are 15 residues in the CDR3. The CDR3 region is CASSLGGRAEETQYF. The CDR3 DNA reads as TGTGCCAGCAGCTTGGGCGGGAGAGCGGAAGAGACCCAGTACTTC.

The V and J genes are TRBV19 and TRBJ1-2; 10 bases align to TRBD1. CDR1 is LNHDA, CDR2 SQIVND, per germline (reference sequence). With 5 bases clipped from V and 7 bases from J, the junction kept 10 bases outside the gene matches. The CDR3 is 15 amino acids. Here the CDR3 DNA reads TGTGCCAGTAGTTCCCAACGGGGACAGGGGATTGGCTACACCTTC. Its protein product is CASSSQRGQGIGYTF.

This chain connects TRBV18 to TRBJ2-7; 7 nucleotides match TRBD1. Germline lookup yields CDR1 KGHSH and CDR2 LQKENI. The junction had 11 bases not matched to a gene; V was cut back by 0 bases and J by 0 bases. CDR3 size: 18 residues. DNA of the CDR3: TGTGCCAGCTCACCACCCATGGGGACAGATCCCTTCTCCTACGAGCAGTACTTC. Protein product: CASSPPMGTDPFSYEQYF.

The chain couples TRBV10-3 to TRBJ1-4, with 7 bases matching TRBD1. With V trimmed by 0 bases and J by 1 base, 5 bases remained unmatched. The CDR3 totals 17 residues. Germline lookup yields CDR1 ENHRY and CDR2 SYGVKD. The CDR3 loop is CAISESNPGGTNEKLFF. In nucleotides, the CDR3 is TGTGCCATCAGTGAGTCGAACCCAGGGGGAACTAATGAAAAACTGTTTTTT.

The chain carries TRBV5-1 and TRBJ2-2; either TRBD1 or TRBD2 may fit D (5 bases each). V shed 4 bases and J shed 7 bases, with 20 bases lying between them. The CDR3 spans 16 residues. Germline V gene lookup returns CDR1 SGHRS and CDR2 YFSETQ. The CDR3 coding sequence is TGCGCCAGCAGCCTGGGGGAGCTCAGTGTGGGCGGGGAGCTGTTTTTT. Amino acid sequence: CASSLGELSVGGELFF.